Each of the 32 T cell receptor beta chains below was sequenced from the same sample in a study of spatial heterogeneity in lung cancer. Time point described: blood at routine non-recurrence follow-up after resection. Whole RNA from tumor, nontumor lung or frozen PBMC was sequenced unsorted. TCRdb processed the 5' RACE reads anew with MiXCR; each CDR3 protein has one entry. Here the sample spans around 110,000 distinct CDR3 sequences, over 9% being singletons. Specimen: PBMCs, collected at follow-up. The receptors were sampled from a male donor with early-stage non-small cell lung cancer.

V and J are TRBV20-1 and TRBJ2-6; TRBD1 aligns across 8 bases. The germline V gene encodes CDR1 DFQATT and CDR2 SNEGSKA (reference sequence). The CDR3 sequence is 19 residues long. The trim removed 0 bases at V and 2 bases at J, leaving 12 bases unmatched. CDR3 region: CSARDPRDRRLTGANVLTF. In DNA form, the CDR3 reads TGCAGTGCTAGAGATCCTCGGGACAGGAGATTGACTGGGGCCAACGTCCTGACTTTC.

The chain recombines TRBV19 with TRBJ2-5; 7 nucleotides agree with TRBD2. Germline values: CDR1 LNHDA, CDR2 SQIVND (reference sequence). The ends lost 3 bases at V and 6 bases at J; junction bases unmatched: 4. The CDR3 totals 13 residues. Here the CDR3 reads CASSMGREKTQYF. CDR3 DNA: TGTGCCAGTAGTATGGGGAGGGAAAAGACCCAGTACTTC.

The chain has TRBV19 and TRBJ1-5; 8 bases agree with TRBD1. The CDR3 is 16 residues long. The V and J ends lost 5 bases and 0 bases, in that order; junction bases with no gene match: 6. Germline loops: CDR1 LNHDA, CDR2 SQIVND (reference sequence). CDR3 loop: CASSPRTGTSNQPQHF. Written as DNA, the CDR3 is TGTGCCAGTAGTCCGCGGACAGGGACTAGCAATCAGCCCCAGCATTTT.

Many counts were recorded for this clonotype. The rearrangement uses TRBV9 and TRBJ2-5; tentative D call: TRBD2 (5 bases). Germline CDR1 is SGDLS and CDR2 is YYNGEE. V lost 3 bases and J lost 5, with 5 bases in between. The CDR3 extends over 11 amino acids. Written as DNA, the CDR3 is TGTGCCAGCAGCGCGGGGGAGACCCAGTACTTC. As protein: CASSAGETQYF.

This clonotype was seen at least ten times. The chain couples TRBV28 to TRBJ2-3; D perhaps matches TRBD1 (6 bases). CDR1 is MDHEN and CDR2 is SYDVKM in the germline V gene. V gave up 9 bases and J gave up 0 bases, with 13 bases separating them. The CDR3 spans 14 residues. The CDR3 spells CASRDRPSTDTQYF. CDR3 nucleotides: TGTGCCAGTAGAGACAGGCCGAGCACAGATACGCAGTATTTT.

In this sample, this clonotype turned up a few times. The V gene is TRBV10-3, the J gene TRBJ2-7; possibly TRBD2 for D (7 bases). The germline CDR1 and CDR2 sequences are ENHRY and SYGVKD. The germline V and J ends were trimmed by 6 bases and 3 bases, with 12 bases remaining between them. This CDR3 is built from 13 residues. The CDR3 coding sequence is TGTGCCATCAGCCGGGGGGCCGGCTACGAGCAGTACTTC. Its translation: CAISRGAGYEQYF.

This clonotype was counted between two and nine times. The chain links TRBV30 to TRBJ1-1; D gene unclear. CDR3 length equals 12 residues. In germline, CDR1 is GTSNPN, CDR2 SVGIG (reference sequence). The V end lost 6 bases, the J end lost 6 bases, and 14 bases lay between the germline ends. CDR3 amino acids: CACEGGAAEAFF. CDR3 bases: TGTGCCTGCGAGGGAGGTGCCGCTGAAGCTTTCTTT.

This clonotype was observed at least ten times. This chain links TRBV20-1 with TRBJ1-4, with 9 bases matching TRBD1. The ends lost 1 base at V and 0 bases at J; junction bases unmatched: 9. The length of the CDR3 is 18 residues. Germline V gene sequence: CDR1 DFQATT, CDR2 SNEGSKA (reference sequence). The CDR3 sequence is CSARGLGQGHATNEKLFF. CDR3 bases: TGCAGTGCTAGAGGCTTGGGACAGGGCCACGCAACTAATGAAAAACTGTTTTTT.

At least ten counts were recorded for this clonotype. The V and J genes are TRBV6-5 and TRBJ1-6, with D maybe TRBD1 (5 bases). Trimming took 7 bases from V and 8 from J, leaving 9 bases between them. Germline V lookup: CDR1 MNHEY, CDR2 SVGAGI. The CDR3 is 12 amino acids. DNA of the CDR3: TGTGCCAGCAACCGCAGGGATTCACCCCTCCACTTT. This encodes CASNRRDSPLHF.

The sample holds a few counts of this clonotype. The rearrangement joins TRBV7-2 to TRBJ1-6; tentative D call: TRBD1 (5 bases). The germline gives CDR1 SGHTA, CDR2 FQGNSA. V lost 5 bases to trimming and J lost 5 bases, with 16 bases between them. CDR3 size: 16 residues. The CDR3 DNA reads TGTGCCAGCAGCCCGTCGGGACTCTCGAATAATTCACCCCTCCACTTT. Its protein product is CASSPSGLSNNSPLHF.

V is TRBV3-1 and J is TRBJ2-7; D is ambiguous. V lost 2 bases and J lost 2, with 7 bases in between. CDR3 length: 13 residues. Germline V gene sequence: CDR1 LGHDT, CDR2 YNNKEL (reference sequence). This CDR3 reads CASSQSRTYEQYF. CDR3 in DNA: TGTGCCAGCAGCCAATCGCGTACCTACGAGCAGTACTTC.

The chain employs TRBV14 and TRBJ2-1; D is unresolved. The CDR3 is 13 residues long. With 5 bases removed from V and 12 bases from J, the gap between germline ends came to 17 bases. Germline V gene sequence: CDR1 SGHDN, CDR2 FVKESK. CDR3 residues: CASSSHQVVGQFF. For the CDR3, the DNA is TGTGCCAGCAGCAGCCATCAAGTAGTAGGGCAGTTCTTC. The whole variable domain, filled in from reference TRBV14 and TRBJ2-1, reads EAGVTQFPSHSVIEKGQTVTLRCDPISGHDNLYWYRRVMGKEIKFLLHFVKESKQDESGMPNNRFLAERTGGTYSTLKVQPAELEDSGVYFCASSSHQVVGQFFGPGTRLTVL.

This clonotype occurred many times. The gene calls are TRBV20-1 and TRBJ2-3; D not certain. The CDR3 covers 13 residues. In germline, CDR1 is DFQATT, CDR2 SNEGSKA (reference sequence). Trimming shortened V by 3 bases and J by 4 bases, and 11 bases separated the two germline ends. CDR3 in DNA: TGCAGTGCTAGTAGAGGCAGTGCAGATACGCAGTATTTT. This translates into CSASRGSADTQYF.

The rearrangement uses TRBV14 and TRBJ2-7; TRBD1 is a possible D gene (5 bases). Per germline, CDR1 SGHDN and CDR2 FVKESK. This CDR3 contains 14 residues. Trimming shortened V by 0 bases and J by 0 bases, and 6 bases separated the two germline ends. Written as DNA, the CDR3 is TGTGCCAGCAGCCAAGACAGGGTCTCCTACGAGCAGTACTTC. Its protein product is CASSQDRVSYEQYF.

At least ten counts were recorded for this clonotype. This sequence joins TRBV29-1 and TRBJ2-5; 12 bases fit TRBD1. The CDR3 has 15 residues. Germline V lookup: CDR1 SQVTM, CDR2 ANQGSEA. Trimming took 5 bases from V and 1 from J; bases not matched to a gene: 5. CDR3 DNA: TGCAGCGTTCGAGGGACAGGGGGCTTCCAAGAGACCCAGTACTTC. It specifies CSVRGTGGFQETQYF.

This clonotype came up a few times. The V and J genes are TRBV11-2 and TRBJ1-6, with 7 bases that match TRBD1. The CDR3 extends over 20 amino acids. J was trimmed by 0 bases and V by 5 bases; bases with no gene match: 16. CDR1 SGHAT and CDR2 FQNNGV come from the germline V gene. DNA of the CDR3: TGTGCCAGCAGCGACGAACCTAGAGGGGGCCCGGGCTCCTATAATTCACCCCTCCACTTT. Translating it yields CASSDEPRGGPGSYNSPLHF.

This chain uses TRBV14 with TRBJ1-6, with a weak D call TRBD1 (5 bases). V lost 1 base and J 5 bases, leaving 9 bases between the germline ends. The CDR3 spans 15 residues. Germline V gives CDR1 SGHDN, CDR2 FVKESK. CDR3 sequence reads: CASSQGGANNSPLHF. Here the CDR3 DNA reads TGTGCCAGCAGCCAAGGGGGCGCGAATAATTCACCCCTCCACTTT.

This clonotype was seen a handful of times. V usage is TRBV19 and J usage is TRBJ1-5; D is unresolved. This CDR3 comprises 14 residues. CDR1 is LNHDA, CDR2 SQIVND, per germline (reference sequence). Deletions cut 6 bases from V and 4 bases from J, with 13 bases between. The chain's CDR3 is CASSPLDGNQPQHF. The CDR3, as DNA: TGTGCCAGTAGCCCCCTCGACGGGAATCAGCCCCAGCATTTT. Combining the CDR3 with reference TRBV19 and TRBJ1-5 gives the whole variable domain DGGITQSPKYLFRKEGQNVTLSCEQNLNHDAMYWYRQDPGQGLRLIYYSQIVNDFQKGDIAEGYSVSREKKESFPLTVTSAQKNPTAFYLCASSPLDGNQPQHFGDGTRLSIL.

This clonotype was seen many times. This sequence joins TRBV6-5 and TRBJ2-7; 7 positions match TRBD1. The CDR3 has 14 residues. In germline, CDR1 is MNHEY, CDR2 SVGAGI. J was trimmed by 5 bases and V by 5 bases; bases with no gene match: 9. This CDR3 is CASSRQGPRNEQYF. The CDR3 region has the DNA TGTGCCAGCAGTAGACAGGGCCCACGGAACGAGCAGTACTTC.

In this sample, this clonotype turned up many times. This chain connects TRBV15 to TRBJ2-2; 9 bases fit TRBD2. Germline V lookup: CDR1 LNHNV, CDR2 YYDKDF (reference sequence). The V gene end was trimmed by 8 bases and the J gene end by 2 bases; junction bases not matched to a gene: 3. This CDR3 spans 14 amino acids. CDR3 DNA: TGTGCCACCGGGCGGGGGGGCAACACCGGGGAGCTGTTTTTT. Translated, it gives CATGRGGNTGELFF.

This clonotype occurred many times. This chain uses TRBV7-9 with TRBJ2-7, with TRBD1 as a possible D gene (5 bases). The V gene lost 5 bases and the J gene lost 2 bases, with 13 bases spanning the gap. The germline V gene encodes CDR1 SEHNR and CDR2 FQNEAQ (reference sequence). The CDR3 extends over 14 amino acids. CDR3 coding DNA: TGTGCCAGCAGCCTCGACAGCCTCGCCTACGAGCAGTACTTC. Its translation is CASSLDSLAYEQYF.

This clonotype has a handful of counts. The V gene is TRBV6-1, the J gene TRBJ1-5; TRBD1 is a possible D gene (5 bases). V lost 0 bases and J lost 8, with 14 bases in between. Germline V lookup: CDR1 MNHNS, CDR2 SASEGT. There are 15 residues in the CDR3. The CDR3 coding sequence is TGTGCCAGCAGTGAAGCTTGGACACGGGAGGAGCCCCAGCATTTT. Amino acids: CASSEAWTREEPQHF.

This clonotype has more than one count but fewer than ten. The chain joins TRBV11-1 to TRBJ2-7; TRBD1 or TRBD2 may be the D gene (5 bases each). CDR1 is SGHAT, CDR2 FQDESV, per germline (reference sequence). The CDR3 loop spans 18 amino acids. The V and J ends lost 5 bases and 7 bases respectively, with 30 bases between them. CDR3 amino acids: CASSRGRQRWELNREQYF. The CDR3 coding sequence is TGTGCCAGCAGCCGGGGACGACAGCGGTGGGAGTTGAACCGGGAGCAGTACTTC.

The chain employs TRBV5-1 and TRBJ2-5; tentative D call: TRBD2 (5 bases). CDR3 size: 14 residues. Germline assignment: CDR1 SGHRS and CDR2 YFSETQ. V was shortened by 0 bases and J by 13 bases, with 19 bases between the two germline ends. The CDR3 spells CASSLGQTNGERYF. The CDR3 DNA is TGCGCCAGCAGCTTGGGGCAGACCAACGGGGAGAGGTACTTC.

The J gene is TRBJ2-1, the V gene TRBV28, with D unresolved. Germline CDR1 and CDR2: MDHEN and SYDVKM. The CDR3 spans 13 residues. Trimming shortened V by 3 bases and J by 7 bases, and 10 bases separated the two germline ends. This CDR3 reads CASSFPNVNEQFF. The CDR3 region has the DNA TGTGCCAGCAGTTTCCCGAACGTAAATGAGCAGTTCTTC.

V gene TRBV12-3 or TRBV12-4 combines with J gene TRBJ2-5; TRBD1 might be the D (6 bases). The CDR3 covers 12 residues. The V gene lost 8 bases and the J gene lost 5 bases, with 12 bases spanning the gap. The CDR3 DNA reads TGTGCCAGCTCCACAGGGCCGGAGACCCAGTACTTC. Amino acid sequence: CASSTGPETQYF.

The table lists this clonotype with a few counts. This chain links TRBV12-3 or TRBV12-4 with TRBJ1-2; D is possibly TRBD1 (5 bases). The CDR3 has 17 residues. V lost 2 bases, J lost 6 bases, and 22 bases lay in between. CDR3 sequence (DNA): TGTGCCAGCAGTTTATTAGTTGGGGCCCCTTTACCAGATGGCTACACCTTC. It translates to CASSLLVGAPLPDGYTF.

The CDR3 DNA follows: TGTGCCAGCAGTTACGTGGGGTATAATTCACCCCTCCACTTT. Amino acids: CASSYVGYNSPLHF. The rearrangement joins TRBV6-2 or TRBV6-3 to TRBJ1-6; D remains ambiguous. CDR3 length equals 14 residues. From germline, CDR1 is MNHEY and CDR2 SVGEGT. The ends were cut back, 2 bases at V and 4 bases at J, with 6 bases in the middle.

This clonotype was counted only a few times. The chain employs TRBV12-3 or TRBV12-4 and TRBJ1-1, with D unresolved. V shed 6 bases and J shed 1 base, with 9 bases lying between them. CDR3 length: 13 residues. The CDR3 region is CASRTQANTEAFF. CDR3 DNA: TGTGCCAGCAGGACTCAAGCGAACACTGAAGCTTTCTTT.

Note on this clonotype: One end of the junction varies from germline; a read error may be responsible. The chain has TRBV28 and TRBJ1-5; TRBD1 agrees at 7 bases. The CDR3 covers 15 residues. CDR1 MDHEN and CDR2 SYDVKM come from the germline V gene. The CDR3 coding sequence is TGTGCCAGCAGTTTATCAGGGGGTGTAAATCAGCCCCAGCCTTTT. Translation: CASSLSGGVNQPQPF.

The rearrangement links TRBV12-3 or TRBV12-4 to TRBJ1-1; D is perhaps TRBD1 (5 bases). The CDR3 is 14 amino acids. Deletions cut 6 bases from V and 0 bases from J, with 11 bases between. The CDR3 is CASRPGPMNTEAFF. CDR3 bases: TGTGCCAGCAGGCCGGGACCTATGAACACTGAAGCTTTCTTT.

In its sample, this clonotype was seen many times. The J gene is TRBJ2-7, the V gene TRBV7-3; no clear D. V was pared by 2 bases and J by 4 bases, with 15 bases between. The germline V gene encodes CDR1 SGHTA and CDR2 FQGTGA. The CDR3 is 15 amino acids. The CDR3 reads CASSLSVGETYEQYF. DNA for the CDR3: TGTGCCAGCAGCTTATCCGTGGGCGAGACTTACGAGCAGTACTTC.